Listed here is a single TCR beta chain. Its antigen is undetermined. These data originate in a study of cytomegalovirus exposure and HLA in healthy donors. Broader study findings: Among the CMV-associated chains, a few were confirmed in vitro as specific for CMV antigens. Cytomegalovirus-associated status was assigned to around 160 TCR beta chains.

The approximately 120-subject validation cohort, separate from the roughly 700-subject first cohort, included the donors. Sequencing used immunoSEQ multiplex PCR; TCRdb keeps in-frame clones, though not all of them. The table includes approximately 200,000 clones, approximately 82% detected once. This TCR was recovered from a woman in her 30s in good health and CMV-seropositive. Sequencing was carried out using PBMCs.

Written as DNA, the CDR3 is TGTGCCAGCAGCGAATCCGGGAGGGCTTACAACGAGCAGTACTTC. This gives the protein CASSESGRAYNEQYF. J is TRBJ2-7 and V is TRBV9; 8 nucleotides match TRBD2. With 3 bases clipped from V and 5 bases from J, the junction kept 10 bases outside the gene matches. Germline CDR1 and CDR2: SGDLS and YYNGEE. The CDR3 spans 15 residues.